This T cell receptor (beta chain) was found in a study of blood T cell repertoires in COVID-19. Overall study context: There were acute and convalescent COVID-19 samples, and they came from the United States, Italy and Spain. PBMCs, B-cell-depleted T cells, or T cells provided the cDNA or gDNA that made up the material.

V lost 1 base, J lost 2 bases, and 6 bases lay in between. This CDR3 contains 13 residues. Original processing methods: Reference gene primer amplification gave nucleated cell count estimates. Assay used: immunoSEQ multiplex PCR; TCRdb lists only in-frame clones, some missing. That table supplies the V and J calls and clone size; D and trimming were determined from the DNA. There are 81,000 or so clones in the sample; approximately 80% occur only once, and about an eighth lies in the top ten. This receptor was taken from an older woman with active or convalescent COVID-19. Specimen: peripheral blood. J is TRBJ2-7 and V is TRBV12-3 or TRBV12-4; unclear D gene. Here the CDR3 reads CASSLGLAYEQYF. As DNA, the CDR3 is TGTGCCAGCAGTTTAGGCCTAGCCTACGAGCAGTACTTC.